The following is a TCR beta chain sequence with its context. The antigen remains unidentified. The donors, nominally healthy at sampling, likely had unrecorded immune exposures. The sample is drawn from a study of cytomegalovirus exposure and HLA in healthy donors. At the level of the study: Falling in the Caucasian-associated ancestry cluster were roughly 80% of under 450 genotyped donors.

PCR used 60 Vbeta primers and 13 Jbeta primers. This table comes from immunoSEQ multiplex PCR, and its TCRdb copy is limited to in-frame clones, with some not included. The sample holds around 200,000 clones, over 75% seen once. Study conclusions and caveats: A classifier reportedly called cytomegalovirus status with high sensitivity and specificity.

Germline lookup yields CDR1 SQVTM and CDR2 ANQGSEA. Trimming removed 4 bases from V and 2 bases from J; junction bases left unmatched: 4. This CDR3 has 13 residues. This sequence joins TRBV29-1 and TRBJ2-7; 8 bases are a match to TRBD1. The receptor comes from a girl aged 2 to 10 in good health and CMV-seronegative. Sequenced input: PBMCs. CDR3 amino acids: CSVARDRTYEQYF. As DNA, the CDR3 is TGCAGCGTTGCCCGGGACAGGACCTACGAGCAGTACTTC.